This entry lists 25 T cell receptor beta chains sequenced from one sample in a study of beta chain features in type 1 diabetes (dated by TCRdb to between 2018 and 2020). The library was produced with the immunoSEQ multiplex PCR assay. All of the isolated RNA was reverse transcribed with the High Capacity cDNA Reverse Transcription Kit, so expressed TCRB transcripts were sequenced. TCRdb provides this immuneACCESS table in a form limited to in-frame rearrangements. Some clones are lacking; in checked studies, under half of them reflect an unresolved V gene, and why the rest are absent is not known. The sample has roughly 730,000 clones on record, about an eighth of them singletons. Of the sample, around 0.022% is held by the ten largest clones. Their antigen targets remain unknown. The paper as a whole reports these results and caveats: In all four CD4+ subsets, TCRB CDR3 length was moderately but significantly shorter in type 1 diabetes patients.

Specimen: naive CD4+ T cells from blood. Per the publication, the cell subset or site label means: true naive CD4+ T cells. The receptors derive from a man aged 18 to 30 with type 1 diabetes.

This clone has just a few counts. The chain is built from TRBV30 and TRBJ1-1; 7 nucleotides agree with TRBD1. Trimming cost V 5 bases and J 10 bases; bases outside gene matches: 10. The CDR3 loop spans 12 amino acids. CDR1 and CDR2 from the germline V gene are GTSNPN and SVGIG (reference sequence). The CDR3 DNA reads as TGTGCCTGGCGGCAGGGGGGAGTACCAGCTTTCTTT. Residues: CAWRQGGVPAFF.

This clone was seen more than once but under ten times. The V call is TRBV2, the J call TRBJ2-7; TRBD1 aligns across 9 bases. This CDR3 is built from 12 residues. The V gene's germline CDR1 is SNHLY and CDR2 FYNNEI. Germline trimming cut 6 bases from V and 10 bases from J; bases unmatched to any gene: 7. The CDR3 loop is CASRPGQGIQYF. CDR3 nucleotides: TGTGCCAGCAGACCAGGACAGGGGATCCAGTACTTC.

The chain recombines TRBV18 with TRBJ1-2; 10 bases agree with TRBD1. With V trimmed by 6 bases and J by 8 bases, 6 bases remained unmatched. Germline CDR1 reads KGHSH; CDR2 reads LQKENI. The CDR3 loop spans 13 amino acids. The CDR3 DNA reads as TGTGCCAGCTCCCTGGGACAGGGGTACGGCTACACCTTC. Its translation is CASSLGQGYGYTF.

The chain employs TRBV14 and TRBJ1-1; 9 positions match TRBD1. After removal of 5 bases from V and 1 base from J, the junction contained 2 bases not matched to a gene. The CDR3 is made up of 14 amino acids. CDR1 and CDR2 from the germline V gene are SGHDN and FVKESK. The CDR3 DNA follows: TGTGCCAGCAGCTCACAGGGGGCGAACACTGAAGCTTTCTTT. It yields the protein CASSSQGANTEAFF.

This clone was picked up a small number of times. The chain uses TRBV5-1 and TRBJ2-2, with D possibly TRBD2 on 5 matching bases. CDR3 length: 13 residues. The germline V gene encodes CDR1 SGHRS and CDR2 YFSETQ. V lost 4 bases, J lost 5 bases, and 9 bases lay in between. In DNA, the CDR3 is TGCGCCAGCAGCCCGAGGGATACCGGGGAGCTGTTTTTT. This sequence encodes CASSPRDTGELFF.

The genes are TRBV5-1 and TRBJ2-5; TRBD1 matches at 9 bases. Looked up from germline, CDR1 is SGHRS and CDR2 is YFSETQ. CDR3 length equals 16 residues. Unmatched junction bases numbered 8, after V lost 0 bases and J lost 5 bases. The CDR3: CASSLAGTGTRETQYF. The CDR3 nucleotides read TGCGCCAGCAGCTTGGCCGGGACAGGGACGCGTGAGACCCAGTACTTC.

This clone turned up a few times. The CDR3 here is CASRSLYEQYF. DNA for the CDR3: TGTGCCAGCAGATCCCTCTACGAGCAGTACTTC. J is TRBJ2-7 and V is TRBV27, with D unclear. This CDR3 is 11 amino acids long. CDR1 and CDR2 from the germline V gene are MNHEY and SMNVEV (reference sequence). The V end lost 6 bases, the J end lost 3 bases, and 6 bases lay between the germline ends.

The genes are TRBV9 and TRBJ2-3; tentative D call: TRBD2 (6 bases). Per germline, CDR1 SGDLS and CDR2 YYNGEE. The V and J ends lost 4 bases and 6 bases respectively, with 18 bases between them. This CDR3 has 15 amino acids. The CDR3 reads CASSPTGEARDTQYF. In nucleotides, the CDR3 is TGTGCCAGCAGCCCGACGGGAGAGGCGCGCGATACGCAGTATTTT.

The V call is TRBV6-5, the J call TRBJ2-3, with D tentatively TRBD1 (6 bases). With 8 bases removed from V and 5 bases from J, the gap between germline ends came to 17 bases. Germline loops: CDR1 MNHEY, CDR2 SVGAGI. The length of the CDR3 is 14 residues. The CDR3 sequence is CASSEQGAGDTQYF. For the CDR3, the DNA is TGTGCCAGCTCGGAACAGGGTGCGGGAGATACGCAGTATTTT.

This clone was seen a handful of times. The genes are TRBV18 and TRBJ2-2; a possible D gene is TRBD2 (6 bases). The CDR3 loop spans 15 amino acids. Germline V lookup: CDR1 KGHSH, CDR2 LQKENI. V was pared by 0 bases and J by 7 bases, with 12 bases between. CDR3 sequence (DNA): TGTGCCAGCTCACCACCGGCAGGAGCGGGCGGGGAGCTGTTTTTT. Translating it yields CASSPPAGAGGELFF.

This clone was seen only a few times. The chain links TRBV4-1 to TRBJ1-2, with D possibly being TRBD1 (6 bases). Germline V lookup: CDR1 MGHRA, CDR2 YSYEKL. The CDR3 spans 18 residues. The V end was cut by 0 bases, the J end by 6 bases, with 23 bases between. The CDR3 sequence is CASSQEAGARGIADGYTF. The CDR3 nucleotides are TGCGCCAGCAGCCAAGAAGCGGGGGCAAGGGGGATCGCGGATGGCTACACCTTC.

This clone has more than one count but fewer than ten. CDR3 bases: TGTGCCAGCAGTGAATATGGGAGTGTGGGGCATGGCTACACCTTC. This codes for CASSEYGSVGHGYTF. V and J are TRBV25-1 and TRBJ1-2, with a tentative D call TRBD1 (5 bases). V was pared by 0 bases and J by 6 bases, with 14 bases between. Per the germline V gene, CDR1 is MGHDK and CDR2 is SYGVNS. The CDR3 sequence is 15 residues long.

This clone was counted only a few times. V is TRBV7-9 and J is TRBJ2-1, with 7 nucleotides matching TRBD1. Unmatched junction bases numbered 14, after V lost 5 bases and J lost 7 bases. CDR3 length: 16 amino acids. Germline values: CDR1 SEHNR, CDR2 FQNEAQ (reference sequence). The CDR3 sequence is CASSKIGTVLWNEQFF. CDR3 bases: TGTGCCAGCAGCAAGATAGGGACAGTTCTCTGGAATGAGCAGTTCTTC.

This clone was seen more than once but under ten times. V usage is TRBV5-1 and J usage is TRBJ2-7; D is unclear. The V gene lost 3 bases and the J gene lost 4 bases, with 14 bases spanning the gap. The CDR3 loop spans 14 amino acids. Germline values: CDR1 SGHRS, CDR2 YFSETQ. In nucleotides, the CDR3 is TGCGCCAGCAGCTCCGTAGTGACAAGTTACGAGCAGTACTTC. Its translation: CASSSVVTSYEQYF.

This rearrangement joins TRBV5-4 to TRBJ2-5; D uncertain. The germline V gene has CDR1 SGHNT and CDR2 YYREEE (reference sequence). Trimming left V 3 bases short and J 1 base short, with 13 bases between. CDR3 length: 15 amino acids. The CDR3 sequence: CASSSEVASQETQYF. The CDR3 DNA reads as TGTGCCAGCAGCTCCGAGGTGGCTTCCCAAGAGACCCAGTACTTC.

There are a few counts of this clone. The rearrangement uses TRBV9 and TRBJ1-2; 7 nucleotides align to TRBD1. The CDR3 length is 15 residues. Looked up from germline, CDR1 is SGDLS and CDR2 is YYNGEE. After removal of 0 bases from V and 4 bases from J, the junction contained 6 bases not matched to a gene. The CDR3 nucleotides are TGTGCCAGCAGCGTAGGTCCCGGACAGGTCTATGGCTACACCTTC. Its translation is CASSVGPGQVYGYTF.

The chain carries TRBV7-9 and TRBJ2-3; D is possibly TRBD1 (6 bases). The V end lost 5 bases, the J end lost 0 bases, and 12 bases lay between the germline ends. Per germline, CDR1 SEHNR and CDR2 FQNEAQ (reference sequence). This CDR3 region has 15 residues. CDR3 DNA sequence: TGTGCCAGCAGCCTAACAGGGTACAGCACAGATACGCAGTATTTT. Protein: CASSLTGYSTDTQYF.

In this sample, this clone turned up a few times. V gene TRBV30 combines with J gene TRBJ1-5; D unclear. The CDR3 totals 12 residues. Per germline, CDR1 GTSNPN and CDR2 SVGIG (reference sequence). V lost 1 base, J lost 7 bases, and 8 bases lay in between. The chain's CDR3 is CAWSEGTQPQHF. DNA of the CDR3: TGTGCCTGGAGTGAAGGTACACAGCCCCAGCATTTT.

This clone was seen once. CDR3 sequence: CAWSVQGWKRDTEAFF. DNA for the CDR3: TGTGCCTGGAGTGTTCAGGGGTGGAAAAGGGACACTGAAGCTTTCTTT. The gene calls are TRBV30 and TRBJ1-1; D perhaps matches TRBD1 (6 bases). Trimming took off 0 bases at V and 3 bases at J, with 17 bases between the two ends. The CDR3 contains 16 residues. The germline gives CDR1 GTSNPN, CDR2 SVGIG (reference sequence).

The chain recombines TRBV5-1 with TRBJ2-5; D remains ambiguous. Germline CDR1 SGHRS, CDR2 YFSETQ. The CDR3 runs 14 residues. Trimming pared 3 bases from V and 1 base from J, leaving 10 bases between. The CDR3: CASSSWTVQETQYF. Here the CDR3 DNA reads TGCGCCAGCAGCTCGTGGACGGTCCAAGAGACCCAGTACTTC.

This clone was seen only a few times. This chain joins TRBV9 and TRBJ1-2; D is ambiguous. Trimming removed 0 bases at V and 4 bases at J, with 7 bases between. Germline V gene sequence: CDR1 SGDLS, CDR2 YYNGEE. This CDR3 is 13 amino acids long. CDR3 nucleotide sequence: TGTGCCAGCAGCGTAGTTCAGAGCTATGGCTACACCTTC. Protein: CASSVVQSYGYTF.

In this sample, this clone turned up a few times. This chain uses TRBV18 with TRBJ1-1; unclear D gene. Per germline, CDR1 KGHSH and CDR2 LQKENI. V lost 0 bases to trimming and J lost 0 bases, with 5 bases between them. This CDR3 is built from 14 residues. The CDR3 loop reads CASSPPRMNTEAFF. Written as DNA, the CDR3 is TGTGCCAGCTCACCACCGAGAATGAACACTGAAGCTTTCTTT.

The chain couples TRBV12-5 to TRBJ1-1, with TRBD1 matching over 7 bases. CDR3 length: 14 residues. Germline V gene lookup returns CDR1 LGHNT and CDR2 FRNRAP. V shed 1 base and J 3 bases; nucleotides not matched to a gene: 2. This CDR3 is CASGLGQGDTEAFF. Written as DNA, the CDR3 is TGTGCTAGTGGTTTGGGACAGGGTGACACTGAAGCTTTCTTT.

The gene calls are TRBV5-4 and TRBJ2-3, with TRBD2 as a possible D gene (5 bases). Germline loops: CDR1 SGHNT, CDR2 YYREEE (reference sequence). Trimming removed 4 bases at V and 4 bases at J, with 10 bases between. The CDR3 totals 13 residues. The CDR3, as DNA: TGTGCCAGCAGCCGGGATGAGGCAGATACGCAGTATTTT. Translation: CASSRDEADTQYF. The variable domain in full, with the rest retrieved from reference TRBV5-4 and TRBJ2-3, is ETGVTQSPTHLIKTRGQQVTLRCSSQSGHNTVSWYQQALGQGPQFIFQYYREEENGRGNFPPRFSGLQFPNYSSELNVNALELDDSALYLCASSRDEADTQYFGPGTRLTVL.

The chain combines TRBV19 with TRBJ2-5; D is unresolved. V dropped 5 bases and J dropped 4 bases, with 11 bases sitting between them. Germline loops: CDR1 LNHDA, CDR2 SQIVND (reference sequence). The CDR3 is 13 residues long. The DNA of the CDR3 is TGTGCCAGTAGTGGATCGCCGGTAGAGACCCAGTACTTC. This encodes CASSGSPVETQYF.